Following are 21 T cell receptor beta chains from one sample sequenced in a study of blood T cell repertoires in COVID-19 (dated by TCRdb to 2020 to 2021). The library was prepared using the immunoSEQ multiplex PCR assay. Here the immuneACCESS table is served through TCRdb, limited to in-frame sequences with V and J called. Missing clones are a known gap in these copies; in checked studies unresolved V genes cover under half, and the rest lacks a known reason. Across this sample there are roughly 100,000 clones, with 85% to 90% seen only once. The top ten clonotypes cover 2.1% of the sample. Sequencing input: peripheral blood. The receptors derive from a man in his forties or fifties with COVID-19, enrolled during active disease.

The chain links TRBV29-1 to TRBJ2-1; TRBD2 matches at 10 bases. Germline-derived CDR1 and CDR2 are SQVTM and ANQGSEA. There are 14 residues in the CDR3. Trimming took 1 base from V and 6 from J; bases not matched to a gene: 3. CDR3 residues: CSVEGTSGGNEQFF. In DNA form, the CDR3 reads TGCAGCGTTGAAGGGACTAGCGGTGGCAATGAGCAGTTCTTC.

The chain has TRBV7-2 and TRBJ1-4; D is ambiguous. The CDR3 length is 17 residues. Germline lookup yields CDR1 SGHTA and CDR2 FQGNSA. V lost 4 bases and J 13 bases, leaving 28 bases between the germline ends. The CDR3 region is CASSYPAQSARVLRLFF. In DNA, the CDR3 is TGTGCCAGCAGCTACCCGGCTCAATCGGCTAGAGTGCTAAGACTGTTTTTT.

This rearrangement joins TRBV6-4 to TRBJ1-1; the D is unclear. Germline assignment: CDR1 MRHNA and CDR2 SNTAGT. There are 13 residues in the CDR3. The V gene lost 5 bases and the J gene lost 0 bases, with 7 bases spanning the gap. The CDR3 region is CASSQVLNTEAFF. In DNA form, the CDR3 reads TGTGCCAGCAGTCAGGTTTTGAACACTGAAGCTTTCTTT.

The rearrangement uses TRBV4-1 and TRBJ2-7; D remains unclear. Trimming cost V 4 bases and J 6 bases, with 10 bases left between them. The CDR3 spans 12 residues. Germline V CDR1 and CDR2: MGHRA, YSYEKL. CDR3 DNA sequence: TGCGCCAGCAGCCCACCGGGTGGCGAGCAGTACTTC. It yields the protein CASSPPGGEQYF.

This chain joins TRBV28 and TRBJ2-1; tentative D call: TRBD2 (7 bases). Trimming pared 2 bases from V and 7 bases from J, leaving 15 bases between. The CDR3 covers 15 residues. The V gene's germline CDR1 is MDHEN and CDR2 SYDVKM. CDR3 DNA: TGTGCCAGCAGTTTAGAGGGGGGGCGGCGGAATGAGCAGTTCTTC. As protein: CASSLEGGRRNEQFF. The full variable domain, in which reference TRBV28 and TRBJ2-1 provide the parts outside the CDR3, is DVKVTQSSRYLVKRTGEKVFLECVQDMDHENMFWYRQDPGLGLRLIYFSYDVKMKEKGDIPEGYSVSREKKERFSLILESASTNQTSMYLCASSLEGGRRNEQFFGPGTRLTVL.

The rearrangement joins TRBV5-4 to TRBJ2-7; D is perhaps TRBD2 (5 bases). CDR1 and CDR2 (germline): SGHNT, YYREEE (reference sequence). V was pared by 4 bases and J by 5 bases, with 19 bases between. This CDR3 spans 15 amino acids. CDR3 region: CASSKGLSREDEQYF. In DNA, the CDR3 is TGTGCCAGCAGCAAAGGACTGAGTCGAGAGGACGAGCAGTACTTC.

The V gene is TRBV5-1, the J gene TRBJ1-4; D gene unclear. The CDR3 totals 14 residues. CDR1 is SGHRS and CDR2 is YFSETQ in the germline V gene. V was cut by 4 bases and J by 5 bases, with 12 bases left in between. The CDR3 here is CASSRLGVNEKLFF. The CDR3 DNA reads as TGCGCCAGCAGCCGGCTGGGAGTGAATGAAAAACTGTTTTTT.

The gene calls are TRBV6-2 or TRBV6-3 and TRBJ1-1, with 9 bases fitting TRBD1. Germline V gene data show CDR1 as MNHEY and CDR2 as SVGEGT. The ends lost 4 bases at V and 1 base at J; junction bases unmatched: 1. The CDR3 consists of 14 residues. CDR3: CASSWTGANTEAFF. The CDR3 nucleotides are TGTGCCAGCAGTTGGACAGGGGCGAACACTGAAGCTTTCTTT.

This clone has a single count. The gene calls are TRBV6-6 and TRBJ2-1; TRBD2 matches 7 bases. This CDR3 is built from 16 residues. Losses at the gene ends were 2 bases for V and 2 bases for J; bases not matched to a gene: 6. The germline V gene encodes CDR1 MNHNY and CDR2 SVGAGI (reference sequence). The CDR3 coding sequence is TGTGCCAGCAGTTACCCCCGAGCGGGGACCTACAATGAGCAGTTCTTC. Translating it yields CASSYPRAGTYNEQFF.

V usage is TRBV19 and J usage is TRBJ2-1; maybe TRBD1 (5 bases). Germline V gene data show CDR1 as LNHDA and CDR2 as SQIVND (reference sequence). The CDR3 runs to 17 residues. Trimming removed 5 bases at V and 0 bases at J, with 17 bases between. The DNA of the CDR3 is TGTGCCAGTAGTCCGATAGGGGTCCAGAGCTCCTACAATGAGCAGTTCTTC. Amino acids: CASSPIGVQSSYNEQFF.

This chain links TRBV18 with TRBJ2-1, with 10 nucleotides matching TRBD2. Trimming removed 3 bases from V and 3 bases from J; junction bases left unmatched: 2. Germline assignment: CDR1 KGHSH and CDR2 LQKENI. This CDR3 has 15 amino acids. The CDR3 sequence is CASSPGLAIYNEQFF. The CDR3 DNA reads TGTGCCAGCTCACCGGGACTAGCGATCTACAATGAGCAGTTCTTC.

V usage is TRBV6-5 and J usage is TRBJ1-5; D gene unclear. This CDR3 contains 13 residues. In germline, CDR1 is MNHEY, CDR2 SVGAGI. Trimming removed 4 bases from V and 3 bases from J, with 7 bases in between. The CDR3 sequence: CASSSGYNQPQHF. CDR3 bases: TGTGCCAGCAGTTCCGGTTACAATCAGCCCCAGCATTTT.

The V call is TRBV5-8, the J call TRBJ1-5; 11 positions agree with TRBD1. The CDR3 runs to 15 residues. V lost 4 bases to trimming and J lost 7 bases; unmatched junction nucleotides: 7. Germline CDR1 reads SGHTS; CDR2 reads YDEGEE. CDR3 protein: CASSPGTGGMQPQHF. CDR3 DNA: TGTGCCAGCAGCCCCGGGACAGGGGGTATGCAGCCCCAGCATTTT.

The chain links TRBV28 to TRBJ1-2, with D possibly TRBD1 on 5 matching bases. Trimming left V 7 bases short and J 4 bases short, with 10 bases between. The CDR3 covers 12 residues. CDR1 and CDR2 from the germline V gene are MDHEN and SYDVKM. CDR3 sequence reads: CASNDRFYGYTF. Written as DNA, the CDR3 is TGTGCCAGCAACGACAGATTCTATGGCTACACCTTC.

The chain employs TRBV28 and TRBJ2-2, with TRBD1 matching over 9 bases. The CDR3 has 16 amino acids. V lost 2 bases and J lost 5; bases outside the gene matches: 6. Germline V gene data show CDR1 as MDHEN and CDR2 as SYDVKM. CDR3 nucleotide sequence: TGTGCCAGCAGTTTAGGGGACAGGGCTGTAACCGGGGAGCTGTTTTTT. As protein: CASSLGDRAVTGELFF.

The chain employs TRBV18 and TRBJ1-2, with D possibly matching TRBD1 (6 bases). V was cut by 4 bases and J by 3 bases, with 18 bases left in between. The CDR3 totals 16 residues. Germline CDR1 reads KGHSH; CDR2 reads LQKENI. Here the CDR3 DNA reads TGTGCCAGCTCACTCTCAAGGACAGCCACGGACTATGGCTACACCTTC. It encodes CASSLSRTATDYGYTF.

The J gene is TRBJ1-1, the V gene TRBV6-5; TRBD1 is a possible D gene (5 bases). The CDR3 is 14 residues long. The V gene lost 6 bases and the J gene lost 8 bases, with 19 bases spanning the gap. Germline lookup yields CDR1 MNHEY and CDR2 SVGAGI. In DNA, the CDR3 is TGTGCCAGCAGCCGCCCCGGGGGGGGGACCGAAGCTTTCTTT. Translation: CASSRPGGGTEAFF.

The chain links TRBV6-5 to TRBJ2-7; 7 bases map to TRBD1. The germline V gene has CDR1 MNHEY and CDR2 SVGAGI. This CDR3 comprises 14 residues. The V and J ends lost 5 bases and 3 bases, in that order; junction bases with no gene match: 7. The CDR3 DNA follows: TGTGCCAGCAGTCTCCGGGACAGCTTCTACGAGCAGTACTTC. Its protein is CASSLRDSFYEQYF.

V is TRBV4-2 and J is TRBJ1-5, with TRBD1 as a possible D gene (6 bases). This CDR3 is built from 16 residues. Germline CDR1 and CDR2: LGHNA and YNFKEQ. Trimming shortened V by 0 bases and J by 4 bases, and 13 bases separated the two germline ends. The CDR3: CASSQEEGVPNQPQHF. The CDR3 DNA follows: TGTGCCAGCAGCCAAGAAGAGGGGGTCCCGAATCAGCCCCAGCATTTT.

The chain links TRBV7-3 to TRBJ2-7; 8 bases are a match to TRBD1. CDR1 and CDR2 (germline): SGHTA, FQGTGA. The CDR3 is 15 residues long. With 10 bases clipped from V and 0 bases from J, the junction kept 11 bases outside the gene matches. This chain's CDR3 is CANPRTGNGSYEQYF. The DNA for the CDR3 is TGTGCCAACCCTAGGACAGGGAACGGCTCCTACGAGCAGTACTTC. The full variable domain, with the rest looked up from reference TRBV7-3 and TRBJ2-7, is GAGVSQTPSNKVTEKGKYVELRCDPISGHTALYWYRQSLGQGPEFLIYFQGTGAADDSGLPNDRFFAVRPEGSVSTLKIQRTERGDSAVYLCANPRTGNGSYEQYFGPGTRLTVT.

The chain employs TRBV5-1 and TRBJ1-2; 7 nucleotides match TRBD1. The CDR3 is made up of 15 amino acids. J lost 3 bases, V lost 0 bases, and 5 bases had no gene match. The germline V gene has CDR1 SGHRS and CDR2 YFSETQ. For the CDR3, the DNA is TGCGCCAGCAGCTTGGGAGAGGGGGCCTACTATGGCTACACCTTC. Encoded protein: CASSLGEGAYYGYTF.